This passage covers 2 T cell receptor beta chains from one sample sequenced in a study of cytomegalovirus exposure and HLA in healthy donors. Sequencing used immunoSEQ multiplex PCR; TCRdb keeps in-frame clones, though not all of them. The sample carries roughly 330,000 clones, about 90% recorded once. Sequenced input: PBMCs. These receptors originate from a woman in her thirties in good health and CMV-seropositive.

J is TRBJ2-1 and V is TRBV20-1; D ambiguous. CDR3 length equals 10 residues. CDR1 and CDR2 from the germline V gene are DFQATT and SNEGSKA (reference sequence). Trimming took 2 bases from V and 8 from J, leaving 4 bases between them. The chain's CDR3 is CSARRHEQFF. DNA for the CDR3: TGCAGTGCTAGACGGCATGAGCAGTTCTTC.

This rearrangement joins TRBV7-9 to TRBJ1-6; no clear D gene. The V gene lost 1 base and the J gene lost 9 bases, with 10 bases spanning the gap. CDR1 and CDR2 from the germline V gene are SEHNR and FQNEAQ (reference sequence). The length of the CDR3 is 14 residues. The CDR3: CASSLGQRFSPLHF. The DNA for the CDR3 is TGTGCCAGCAGCTTAGGGCAGCGGTTTTCACCCCTCCACTTT.